This TCR beta chain was retrieved from a study of shared clonotypes between healthy human individuals. Method: immunoSEQ multiplex PCR; TCRdb's copy keeps in-frame clones and lacks some. The table lists roughly 500,000 clones, about four fifths of them singletons. Germline V gene lookup returns CDR1 SGHTA and CDR2 FQGNSA. This CDR3 has 16 amino acids. Trimming cost V 2 bases and J 5 bases, with 18 bases left between them. This clone was seen at least ten times. The TCR comes from a woman between 35 and 50 years old in good health. Some clones in this sample may be carry-over from other donors' samples. Sequencing used PBMCs. The chain combines TRBV7-2 with TRBJ2-5; tentative D call: TRBD1 (6 bases). The CDR3 DNA follows: TGTGCCAGCAGCTTATCATTCGATGTTAGGGGGGAGACCCAGTACTTC. Translating it yields CASSLSFDVRGETQYF.